This T cell receptor beta chain is from a study of CD8+ T cells in alopecia areata. Regarding the study as a whole: Lesional scalp, notably in alopecia totalis/universalis, had clonality above that of normal scalp. It was less clear whether patients shared TCRs than it was in mice, possibly because of HLA. Normal skin contains resident alphabeta T cells, and these are also sequenced in scalp samples.

With 4 bases clipped from V and 4 bases from J, the junction kept 5 bases outside the gene matches. CDR1 LGHNA and CDR2 YNFKEQ come from the germline V gene. There are 15 residues in the CDR3. Comments on this clone: No antigen is known for it.

In each case, RNA was isolated and then reverse transcribed into cDNA as the sequencing template. Measured with immunoSEQ multiplex PCR; TCRdb has only the in-frame clones, and not every one. The sample has roughly 120,000 clones, around 64% seen once. PBMCs yielded sorted CD4+ and CD8+ T cells. The chain joins TRBV4-2 to TRBJ1-2, with 11 positions matching TRBD1. The sample comprised CD4+ T cells sorted from blood. This sequence originates from a human donor in good health. The CDR3 is CASSPLGQGVYGYTF. The CDR3 DNA reads TGTGCCAGCAGCCCTCTGGGACAGGGGGTCTATGGCTACACCTTC.